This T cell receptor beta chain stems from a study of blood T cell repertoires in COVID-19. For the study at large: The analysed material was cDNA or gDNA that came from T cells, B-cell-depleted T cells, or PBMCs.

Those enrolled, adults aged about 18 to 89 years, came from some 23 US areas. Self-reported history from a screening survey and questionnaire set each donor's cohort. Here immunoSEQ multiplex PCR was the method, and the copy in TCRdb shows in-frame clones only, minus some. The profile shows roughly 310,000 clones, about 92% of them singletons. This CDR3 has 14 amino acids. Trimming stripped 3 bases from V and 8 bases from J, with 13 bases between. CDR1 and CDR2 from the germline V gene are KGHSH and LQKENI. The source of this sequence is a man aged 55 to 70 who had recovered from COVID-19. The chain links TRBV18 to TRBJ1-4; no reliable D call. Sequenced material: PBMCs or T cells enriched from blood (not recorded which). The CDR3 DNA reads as TGTGCCAGCTCACCCCTTCGGGGTGGAGAAAAACTGTTTTTT. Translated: CASSPLRGGEKLFF.